Described below is a single T cell receptor (beta chain) sequence and its context. Its cognate antigen is unknown. These data are taken from a study of cytomegalovirus exposure and HLA in healthy donors. The PCR employed 60 Vbeta primers together with 13 Jbeta primers. TCRdb's table, derived via immunoSEQ multiplex PCR, lists solely in-frame clones and lacks some. In the table there are tens of thousands of clones, 79% of which are singletons. Notes on the study in general: In a later analysis, specific HLA alleles were associated with approximately 17,000 TCR beta sequences at a 0.05 false discovery rate. In a later analysis, across HLA loci, associated TCR counts were highest for DRB1, lowest for HLA-C.

V lost 0 bases and J 0 bases, leaving 7 bases between the germline ends. The CDR3 sequence is 15 residues long. Germline CDR1 SGHDT, CDR2 YYEEEE. The V and J genes are TRBV5-6 and TRBJ1-3, with no clear D. Specimen: PBMCs. This TCR was sampled from a man aged 25 to 40 in good health and CMV-seronegative. CDR3 sequence reads: CASSLGASSGNTIYF. DNA of the CDR3: TGTGCCAGCAGCTTGGGGGCATCCTCTGGAAACACCATATATTTT.